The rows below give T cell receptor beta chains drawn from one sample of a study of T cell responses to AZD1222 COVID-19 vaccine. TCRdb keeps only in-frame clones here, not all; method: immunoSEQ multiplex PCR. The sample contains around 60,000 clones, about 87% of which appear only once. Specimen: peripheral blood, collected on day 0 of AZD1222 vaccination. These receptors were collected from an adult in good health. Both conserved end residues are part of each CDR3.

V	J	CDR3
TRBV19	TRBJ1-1	CASGRTANTEAFF
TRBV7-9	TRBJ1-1	CASSLGGQMNTEAFF
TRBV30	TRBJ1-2	CAWSMAIYGYTF
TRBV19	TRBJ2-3	CASSPVAGGTDTQYF
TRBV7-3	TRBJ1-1	CASSLKAPGQGNTEAFF
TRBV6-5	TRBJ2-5	CASSYSYRESMYF
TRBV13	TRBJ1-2	CASSLDPGGDYGYTF
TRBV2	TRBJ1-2	CASGTGTGNYGYTF
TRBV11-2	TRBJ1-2	CASSLEGDRGYGYTF
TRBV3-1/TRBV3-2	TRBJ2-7	CASSQDTGAYEQYF
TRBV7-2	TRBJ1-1	CASSLASGGNTEAFF
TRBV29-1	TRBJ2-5	CSVGRQNQETQYF
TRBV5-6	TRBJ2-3	CASSWGASPDTQYF
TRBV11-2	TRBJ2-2	CASSSVRRGGRTGELFF
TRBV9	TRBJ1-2	CASSGLTGARYGYTF
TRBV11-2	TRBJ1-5	CASSLWGNQPQHF
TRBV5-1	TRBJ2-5	CASAMAMETQYF
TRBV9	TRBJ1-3	CASSVGESSGNTIYF
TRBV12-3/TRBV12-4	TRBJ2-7	CASSLVGGGEQYF
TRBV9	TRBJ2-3	CASSAYGQGTDTQYF
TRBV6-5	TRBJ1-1	CASSTGDNTEAFF
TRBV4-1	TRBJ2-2	CASTQEAGGITGELFF
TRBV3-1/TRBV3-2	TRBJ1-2	CASSQVQGPSGGYTF
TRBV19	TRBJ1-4	CASSYRTGEDEKLFF
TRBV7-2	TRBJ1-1	CASSSRTGTNTEAFF
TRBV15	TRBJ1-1	CATSRGAGVRMNTEAFF
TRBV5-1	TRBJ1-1	CASSDQGLMNTEAFF
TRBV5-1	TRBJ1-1	CASSLDAAGRPMNTEAFF
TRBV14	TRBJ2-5	CASSKGLGETQYF
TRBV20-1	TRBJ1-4	CSAREGYRLFF
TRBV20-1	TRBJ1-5	CSASSGSRNQPQHF
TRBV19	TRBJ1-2	CASSMYGQTSYGYTF
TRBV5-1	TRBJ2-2	CASSRSGGVNTGELFF
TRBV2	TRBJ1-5	CASSDGGLMPQHF
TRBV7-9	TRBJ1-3	CASSSTYRSGNTIYF
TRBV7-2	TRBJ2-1	CASSLVAGTYNEQFF
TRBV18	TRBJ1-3	CASSQQQDMSSGNTIYF
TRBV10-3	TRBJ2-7	CAISFAGQGGEQYF
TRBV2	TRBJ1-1	CASGGTEAFF
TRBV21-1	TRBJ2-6	CARKEQGSGTDAGANVLTF
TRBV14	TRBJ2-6	CASSQSGSGANVLTF
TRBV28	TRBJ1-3	CASSLVSSGGNTIYF